Sequencing of this T cell receptor beta chain was carried out in a study of control samples from healthy donors and cancer patients. The data were produced by immunoSEQ multiplex PCR, yet TCRdb's version contains in-frame clones alone and is incomplete. The sample has around 200,000 clones; about 93% are singletons. Losses at the gene ends were 7 bases for V and 4 bases for J; bases not matched to a gene: 11. The CDR3 is 15 residues long. Germline CDR1 and CDR2: SGHRS and YFSETQ. The sequence came from a young man in good health. The chain joins TRBV5-1 to TRBJ2-5; 9 nucleotides line up with TRBD2. Input material: blood. CDR3: CASGREGVLGETQYF. For the CDR3, the DNA is TGCGCCAGCGGGCGGGAGGGGGTCCTCGGAGAGACCCAGTACTTC.